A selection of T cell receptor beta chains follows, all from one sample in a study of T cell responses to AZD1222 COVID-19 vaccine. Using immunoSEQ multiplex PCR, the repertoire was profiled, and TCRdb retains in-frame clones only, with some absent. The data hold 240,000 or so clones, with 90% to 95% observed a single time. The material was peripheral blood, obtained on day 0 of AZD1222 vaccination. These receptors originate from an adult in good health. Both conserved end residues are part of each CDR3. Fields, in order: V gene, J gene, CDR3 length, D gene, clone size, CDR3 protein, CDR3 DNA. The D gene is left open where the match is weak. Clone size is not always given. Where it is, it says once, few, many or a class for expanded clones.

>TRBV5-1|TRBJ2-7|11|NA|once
CASSLDYEQYF
TGCGCCAGCAGCTTGGACTACGAGCAGTACTTC
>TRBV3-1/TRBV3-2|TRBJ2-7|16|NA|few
CASRRGGILERHEQYF
TGTGCCAGCAGAAGAGGGGGGATACTAGAACGGCACGAGCAGTACTTC
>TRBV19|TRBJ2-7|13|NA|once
CASSATGSYEQYF
TGTGCCAGTAGTGCGACTGGTTCCTACGAGCAGTACTTC
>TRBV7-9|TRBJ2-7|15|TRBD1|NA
CASSLEGQGPYEQYF
TGTGCCAGCAGCTTAGAGGGACAGGGCCCCTACGAGCAGTACTTC
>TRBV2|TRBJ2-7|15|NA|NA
CASSVGGSLLYEQYF
TGTGCCAGCAGTGTCGGAGGGAGCTTGCTCTACGAGCAGTACTTC
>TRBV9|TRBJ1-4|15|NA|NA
CASSVEDGTGEKLFF
TGTGCCAGCAGCGTAGAGGACGGGACGGGGGAAAAACTGTTTTTT
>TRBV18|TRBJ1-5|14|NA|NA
CASSSSGGHQPQHF
TGTGCCAGCTCATCCTCGGGGGGGCATCAGCCCCAGCATTTT
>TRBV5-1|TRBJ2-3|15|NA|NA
CASSRDSTSTDTQYF
TGCGCCAGCAGCCGAGACAGCACTAGCACAGATACGCAGTATTTT
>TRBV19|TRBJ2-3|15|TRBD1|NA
CASSIDRTGMDTQYF
TGTGCCAGTAGTATAGACCGGACAGGGATGGATACGCAGTATTTT
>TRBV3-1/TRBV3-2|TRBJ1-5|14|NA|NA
CASSLQGLQGPQHF
TGTGCCAGCAGCCTACAGGGTCTCCAGGGGCCCCAGCATTTT
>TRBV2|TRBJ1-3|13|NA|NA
CASRVGLDNTIYF
TGTGCCAGCAGGGTCGGGTTAGACAACACCATATATTTT
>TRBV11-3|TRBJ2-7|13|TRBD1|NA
CASSPPGRTGAPF
TGTGCCAGCAGCCCGCCAGGTAGGACAGGGGCTCCCTTC
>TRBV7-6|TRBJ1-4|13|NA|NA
CASSLARDEKLFF
TGTGCCAGCAGCTTAGCAAGAGATGAAAAACTGTTTTTT
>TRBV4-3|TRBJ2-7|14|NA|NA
CASSHRDSGGEQYF
TGCGCCAGCAGCCACCGGGACAGCGGGGGCGAGCAGTACTTC
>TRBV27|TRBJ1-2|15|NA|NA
CASSPWLWGRGGYTF
TGTGCCAGCAGTCCCTGGTTGTGGGGCCGGGGGGGCTACACCTTC
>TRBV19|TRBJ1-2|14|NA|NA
CASSPETGPYGYTF
TGTGCCAGTAGTCCAGAAACAGGGCCCTATGGCTACACCTTC
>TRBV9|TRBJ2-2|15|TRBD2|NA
CASRPGLGNTGELFF
TGTGCCAGCAGACCGGGACTAGGAAACACCGGGGAGCTGTTTTTT
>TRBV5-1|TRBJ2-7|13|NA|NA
CASSGGTRGEQYF
TGCGCCAGCAGCGGCGGGACTCGGGGCGAGCAGTACTTC
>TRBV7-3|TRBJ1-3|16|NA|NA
CASSPRGGNSGNTIYF
TGTGCCAGCAGCCCTAGAGGAGGAAACTCTGGAAACACCATATATTTT
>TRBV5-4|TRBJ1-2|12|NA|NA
CASSSQDSGYTF
TGTGCCAGCAGCTCACAGGATAGCGGCTACACCTTC
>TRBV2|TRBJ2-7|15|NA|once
CASSERRVSSYEQYF
TGTGCCAGCAGTGAAAGGCGGGTCAGCTCCTACGAGCAGTACTTC
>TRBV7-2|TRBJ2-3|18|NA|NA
CASSARGRGAASTDTQYF
TGTGCCAGCAGCGCCCGGGGGAGGGGGGCAGCTAGCACAGATACGCAGTATTTT
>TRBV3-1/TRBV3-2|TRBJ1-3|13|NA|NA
CASSQTSGNTIYF
TGTGCCAGCAGCCAAACATCTGGAAACACCATATATTTT
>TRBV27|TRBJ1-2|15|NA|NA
CASSLTRGEGYGYTF
TGTGCCAGCAGTTTAACCAGGGGTGAGGGGTATGGCTACACCTTC
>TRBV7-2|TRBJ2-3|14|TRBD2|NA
CASSPAGLTDTQYF
TGTGCCAGCAGCCCAGCGGGACTCACAGATACGCAGTATTTT
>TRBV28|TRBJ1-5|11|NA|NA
CASSRYQPQHF
TGTGCCAGCAGCCGATATCAGCCCCAGCATTTT
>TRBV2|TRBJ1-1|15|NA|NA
CASSLRTRRDTEAFF
TGTGCCAGCAGTCTTAGGACACGCCGGGACACTGAAGCTTTCTTT
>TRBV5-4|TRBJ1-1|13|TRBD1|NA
CASSWDSNTEAFF
TGTGCCAGCAGCTGGGACAGTAACACTGAAGCTTTCTTT
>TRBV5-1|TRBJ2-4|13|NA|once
CASSRTPWDFQYF
TGCGCCAGCAGTCGGACCCCGTGGGACTTTCAGTACTTC
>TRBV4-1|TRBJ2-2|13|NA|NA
CASSHPVPGELFF
TGCGCCAGCAGCCACCCGGTACCCGGGGAGCTGTTTTTT
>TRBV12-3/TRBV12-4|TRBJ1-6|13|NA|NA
CASTDQLNSPLHF
TGTGCCAGCACCGATCAGCTGAATTCACCCCTCCACTTT
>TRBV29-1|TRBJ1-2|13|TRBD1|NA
CSAGDRGVHGYTF
TGCAGCGCGGGGGACAGGGGAGTACATGGCTACACCTTC
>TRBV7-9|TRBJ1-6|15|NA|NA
CASSPEALYNSPLHF
TGTGCCAGCAGCCCGGAGGCCTTATATAATTCACCCCTCCACTTT
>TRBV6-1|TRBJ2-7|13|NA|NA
CASSLTRGYEQYF
TGTGCCAGCAGTTTGACTAGGGGCTACGAGCAGTACTTC
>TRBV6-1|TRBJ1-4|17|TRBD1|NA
CASSDPLDRGRMGKLFF
TGTGCCAGCAGTGACCCACTCGACAGGGGACGAATGGGGAAACTGTTTTTT
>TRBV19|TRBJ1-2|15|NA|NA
CASRTNRDVGYGYTF
TGTGCCAGTAGGACAAACAGGGACGTCGGCTATGGCTACACCTTC
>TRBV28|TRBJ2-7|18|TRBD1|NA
CASSSPPPSPGTAYEQYF
TGTGCCAGCAGTTCCCCGCCACCCTCCCCCGGGACAGCGTACGAGCAGTACTTC
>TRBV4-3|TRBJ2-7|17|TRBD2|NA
CASSQGPLAGGTYEQYF
TGCGCCAGCAGCCAGGGCCCTCTAGCGGGGGGGACTTACGAGCAGTACTTC
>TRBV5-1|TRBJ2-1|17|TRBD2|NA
CASSPPTSGGTYNEQFF
TGCGCCAGCAGCCCCCCGACTAGCGGGGGGACCTACAATGAGCAGTTCTTC
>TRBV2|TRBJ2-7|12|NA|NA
CASGRETYEQYF
TGTGCCAGCGGGCGCGAGACCTACGAGCAGTACTTC
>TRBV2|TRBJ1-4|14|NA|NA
CASESAGANEKLFF
TGTGCCAGCGAATCGGCAGGGGCTAATGAAAAACTGTTTTTT
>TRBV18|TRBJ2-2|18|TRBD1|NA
CASSPPITGTGLVKELFF
TGTGCCAGCTCACCACCGATTACCGGGACAGGTCTCGTTAAGGAGCTGTTTTTT
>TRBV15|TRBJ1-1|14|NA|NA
CATKTGTANTEAFF
TGTGCCACCAAGACCGGGACGGCGAACACTGAAGCTTTCTTT
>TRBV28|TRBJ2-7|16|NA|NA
CASSPKRVRFVYEQYF
TGTGCCAGCAGTCCCAAGAGGGTCCGGTTCGTCTACGAGCAGTACTTC